The T cell receptor beta chain under discussion was sequenced for a study of blood T cell repertoires in COVID-19. Study background: Nucleic acid was either cDNA or gDNA, and it came from T cells, B-cell-depleted T cells, or PBMCs.

The CDR3 runs to 15 residues. In the original workflow: The authors estimated nucleated cell counts from reference gene primer amplification. Method: immunoSEQ multiplex PCR; TCRdb's copy keeps in-frame clones and lacks some. Clone size and V and J calls were adopted from that table, with D and trimming inferred from the DNA. Of 120,000 to 150,000 clones in the sample, around four fifths are singletons; the top ten hold 35% to 45%. This TCR derives from a human donor in a cohort sampled during active COVID-19. The chain uses TRBV12-2 and TRBJ1-6; the table's D call TRBD1 went unverified against the DNA. TRBV12-2 is tagged as a pseudogene. Sample: peripheral blood. CDR3 residues: CASRLARQGNSPLHF. CDR3 nucleotide sequence: TGTGCAAGTCGCTTAGCGCGACAGGGAAATTCACCCCTCCACTTT.